This is a list of T cell receptor beta chains from one sample in a study of T cells after yellow fever vaccination. Each CDR3 protein gets one entry after TCRdb re-called the 5' RACE reads with MiXCR. The table includes just over 300,000 distinct CDR3 sequences, approximately 3.9% detected once. Sequenced here: PBMCs, sampled on the day of the yellow fever booster vaccination. The receptor set was obtained from a man between 18 and 35 years old who received the YFV17D yellow fever vaccine. CDR3s include the opening cysteine and the closing phenylalanine or tryptophan. The D gene is left open where the match is weak. Size tells how often a clone was seen (once, few, many) or the class of an expanded clone, and some rows leave it out.

TRBD1	TRBV7-6	TRBJ1-2	many	TGTGCCAGCAGCGAAGACAGGGGGCTCTATGGCTACACCTTC	CASSEDRGLYGYTF
TRBD2	TRBV4-2	TRBJ2-3	few	TGTGCCAGCAGCCAAGATTGGGCTAGCGGGGGCACCACAGATACGCAGTATTTT	CASSQDWASGGTTDTQYF
-	TRBV5-5	TRBJ2-3	few	TGTGCCAGCAGCCCCCGGAGGGACAGCGTCAGAGATACGCAGTATTTT	CASSPRRDSVRDTQYF
TRBD2	TRBV5-1	TRBJ2-3	many	TGCGCCAGCAGCTTTGGGCTAGCGGGGGAAGATACGCAGTATTTT	CASSFGLAGEDTQYF
TRBD1	TRBV19	TRBJ1-1	-	TGTGCCAGTAGTTCCGGACAGGGCTGGACTGAAGCTTTCTTT	CASSSGQGWTEAFF
-	TRBV29-1	TRBJ1-4	many	TGCAGCGTTGAACTTCGGGGAAAGGAAGAAAAACTGTTTTTT	CSVELRGKEEKLFF
-	TRBV12-3/TRBV12-4	TRBJ1-1	many	TGTGCCAGCAGGACACAGGCTGAAGCTTTCTTT	CASRTQAEAFF
-	TRBV15	TRBJ2-3	-	TGTGCCACCAGCAGAGGCCTGGGGGTCTGGGATACGCAGTATTTT	CATSRGLGVWDTQYF
TRBD1	TRBV7-6	TRBJ2-5	-	TGTGCCAGCAGCTTCTACGAGGGGGCCGAGACCCAGTACTTC	CASSFYEGAETQYF
TRBD2	TRBV29-1	TRBJ2-1	few	TGCAGCGTTGAAACCAGCGGGGGCTACAATGAGCAGTTCTTC	CSVETSGGYNEQFF
-	TRBV20-1	TRBJ1-3	few	TGCAGTGCCGGGACCGGGTCGGGGGGGACCATATATTTT	CSAGTGSGGTIYF
TRBD1	TRBV29-1	TRBJ1-5	-	TGCAGCGTTGCAGGGGGCTTAAATCAGCCCCAGCATTTT	CSVAGGLNQPQHF
TRBD2	TRBV12-3/TRBV12-4	TRBJ2-3	-	TGTGCCAGCAGTGAGCGGGGGGGCGTAGATACGCAGTATTTT	CASSERGGVDTQYF
-	TRBV5-1	TRBJ2-2	many	TGCGCCAGCAGCGGGGTCAGGGAGGTCGGGGAGCTGTTTTTT	CASSGVREVGELFF
-	TRBV7-2	TRBJ1-6	-	TGTGCCAGCAGCTTAGTAGGTATCTTCGGTAATTCACCCCTCCACTTT	CASSLVGIFGNSPLHF
-	TRBV10-3	TRBJ2-1	many	TGTGCCATCAGTGAGGACTACAATGAGCAGTTCTTC	CAISEDYNEQFF
-	TRBV27	TRBJ1-5	many	TGTGCCAGCAGTTTTTTCCTAAGCCCCACGCAGCCCCAGCATTTT	CASSFFLSPTQPQHF
TRBD1	TRBV4-3	TRBJ2-3	many	TGCGCCAGCAGCCCAATACAGGGGGGATCAGATACGCAGTATTTT	CASSPIQGGSDTQYF
-	TRBV11-2	TRBJ2-1	many	TGTGCCAGCAGCCGGGGAACAGGGAGCTCCTACAATGAGCAGTTCTTC	CASSRGTGSSYNEQFF
TRBD1	TRBV2	TRBJ1-2	many	TGTGCCAGCAGGCCGGGACAGGGGGGCCTTTACTTC	CASRPGQGGLYF
-	TRBV7-3	TRBJ2-5	few	TGTGCCAGCAGCTTAACACATCGGGGGTCGGAGACCCAGTACTTC	CASSLTHRGSETQYF
-	TRBV7-2	TRBJ2-3	-	TGTGCCAGCAGCTTAAACGGCCCGAAGTTCCAGGGCGTGGATACGCAGTATTTT	CASSLNGPKFQGVDTQYF
-	TRBV28	TRBJ1-2	-	TGTGCCACTAGCGCTTTGGGAGGAAACTATGGCTACACCTTC	CATSALGGNYGYTF
TRBD1	TRBV18	TRBJ2-5	-	TGTGCCAGCTCACCACCGGAATCAGGCAGGGGGTGGAAAGAGACCCAGTACTTC	CASSPPESGRGWKETQYF
-	TRBV7-3	TRBJ1-6	-	TGTGCCAGCAGCTTACTCCCAGTGGGGGAAAATAATTCACCCCTCCACTTT	CASSLLPVGENNSPLHF
-	TRBV11-2	TRBJ2-3	many	TGTGCCAGCAGCTTAGAGTTAGCCGGGCAGTATTTT	CASSLELAGQYF
TRBD2	TRBV29-1	TRBJ2-5	few	TGCAGCTTAAGCGGGAGACTCCAAGAGACCCAGTACTTC	CSLSGRLQETQYF
-	TRBV11-2	TRBJ2-1	few	TGTGCCAGCAGCTTGAGCTATATGGGGTACAATGAGCAGTTCTTC	CASSLSYMGYNEQFF
-	TRBV12-3/TRBV12-4	TRBJ2-1	many	TGTGCCAGCAGTTTAAGGGGCGGGGTATCCTACAATGAGCAGTTCTTC	CASSLRGGVSYNEQFF
-	TRBV5-5	TRBJ1-2	-	TGTGCCAGCAGCCCCGGGCAGTTGGGCTACACCTTC	CASSPGQLGYTF
-	TRBV7-9	TRBJ2-5	-	TGTGCCAGCAGCGCTACAGGGTCCGAGACCCAGTACTTC	CASSATGSETQYF
-	TRBV14	TRBJ2-5	many	TGTGCCAGCAGCCAAGACCAGGGGCCAGAGACCCAGTACTTC	CASSQDQGPETQYF
TRBD2	TRBV7-2	TRBJ2-1	once	TGTGCCAGCAGACCCCCCGTCAGCGGGGGGGCCGATCGTGAGCAGTTCTTC	CASRPPVSGGADREQFF
-	TRBV6-5	TRBJ2-7	-	TGTGCCAGCAGACGGGGAACTCCTGACGAGCAGTACTTC	CASRRGTPDEQYF
-	TRBV7-3	TRBJ2-2	many	TGTGCCAGCAGCTGGGGGAAGGTAACGAACACCGGGGAGCTGTTTTTT	CASSWGKVTNTGELFF
-	TRBV20-1	TRBJ2-7	few	TGCAGTGCATCCAGATCCTACGAGCAGTACTTC	CSASRSYEQYF
-	TRBV7-9	TRBJ2-3	many	TGTGCCAGCAGCTTAAGGACCGAACCCACTAGCACAGATACGCAGTATTTT	CASSLRTEPTSTDTQYF
-	TRBV12-3/TRBV12-4	TRBJ1-1	many	TGTGCCAGCAGTTTAGCATCACCTCACACTGAAGCTTTCTTT	CASSLASPHTEAFF